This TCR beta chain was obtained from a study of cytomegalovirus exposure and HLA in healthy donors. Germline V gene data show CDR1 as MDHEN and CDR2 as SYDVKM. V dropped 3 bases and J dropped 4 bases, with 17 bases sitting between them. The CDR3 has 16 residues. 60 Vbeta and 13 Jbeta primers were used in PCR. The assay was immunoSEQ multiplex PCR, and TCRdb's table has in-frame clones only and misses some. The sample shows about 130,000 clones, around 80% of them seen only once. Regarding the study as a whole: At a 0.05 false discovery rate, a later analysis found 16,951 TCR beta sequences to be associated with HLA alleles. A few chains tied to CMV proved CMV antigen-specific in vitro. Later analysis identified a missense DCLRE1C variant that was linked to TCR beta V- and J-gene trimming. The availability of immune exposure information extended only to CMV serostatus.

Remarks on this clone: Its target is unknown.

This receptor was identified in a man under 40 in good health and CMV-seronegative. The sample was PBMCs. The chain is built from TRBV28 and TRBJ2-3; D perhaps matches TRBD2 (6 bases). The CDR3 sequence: CASSFWGVASADTQYF. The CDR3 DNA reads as TGTGCCAGCAGTTTCTGGGGGGTAGCATCGGCAGATACGCAGTATTTT.